This T cell receptor (beta chain) derives from a study of shared clonotypes between healthy human individuals. Study-wide results and caveats: Naive CD4 clonotype sharing across a few donors was around 5.5%. Across subsets, estimated richness was generally greater for naive than for memory populations.

Per the study methods: For the immunoSEQ data, sequences were junction-only without quality scores, so filtering differed. Produced via immunoSEQ multiplex PCR; TCRdb's table is partial and in-frame only. V and J calls and clone size come straight from that table; D and trimming were deduced from the DNA. The data hold approximately 840,000 clones, with about 96% observed a single time. This CDR3 contains 16 residues. Per germline, CDR1 SEHNR and CDR2 FQNEAQ (reference sequence). V was pared by 1 base and J by 4 bases, with 5 bases of the junction left unmatched. CD8 cells regarded as naive lacked CD45RO, were positively chosen for CCR7, and omitted terminally differentiated effector memory CD45RA+ cells. This clone was observed a single time. Its antigen is still unknown.

The receptor was derived from a man aged 25 to 40 in good health. The specimen was naive CD8+ T cells sorted from blood. The chain couples TRBV7-9 to TRBJ2-1; 9 positions match TRBD2. The CDR3 coding sequence is TGTGCCAGCAGCTTAGGAGGGACTAGCCCTTACAATGAGCAGTTCTTC. It yields the protein CASSLGGTSPYNEQFF. The variable domain in full, with the rest retrieved from reference TRBV7-9 and TRBJ2-1, is DTGVSQNPRHKITKRGQNVTFRCDPISEHNRLYWYRQTLGQGPEFLTYFQNEAQLEKSRLLSDRFSAERPKGSFSTLEIQRTEQGDSAMYLCASSLGGTSPYNEQFFGPGTRLTVL.